Sequencing of this TCR beta chain was carried out in a study of control samples from healthy donors and cancer patients. The protocol was immunoSEQ multiplex PCR, while the TCRdb copy is restricted to in-frame clones and leaves out a portion. The table includes roughly 170,000 clones, 90% to 95% detected once. Trimming pared 8 bases from V and 2 bases from J, leaving 10 bases between. The CDR3 runs 12 residues. Germline V CDR1 and CDR2: MGHDK, SYGVNS. This clonotype was obtained from a young man in good health. The sequencing input was blood. V is TRBV25-1 and J is TRBJ2-7; tentatively, D is TRBD1 or TRBD2 (5 bases each). The CDR3 reads CASSMGAYEQYF. As DNA, the CDR3 is TGTGCCAGCTCAATGGGGGCCTACGAGCAGTACTTC.